This TCR beta chain was identified in a study of OX40 agonist ivuxolimab in advanced cancers. Whole-study context: It was ivuxolimab, an agonistic anti-OX40 (CD134) antibody, that patients were treated with. Study results and caveats: Among the lowest peripheral clonal expansion occurred in 0.1-3.0 mg/kg partial responders. On average, a greater number of expanded clones characterised CD8+ T cells relative to CD4+.

Concerning this clone itself: Its antigen is undetermined. Other DNA sequences in the same sample also yield this CDR3.

Using immunoSEQ multiplex PCR, the repertoire was profiled, and TCRdb retains in-frame clones only, with some absent. This table has just over 90,000 clones, 80% to 95% appearing once. V dropped 6 bases and J dropped 5 bases, with 4 bases sitting between them. This CDR3 has 10 amino acids. Germline values: CDR1 SNHLY, CDR2 FYNNEI. V gene TRBV2 combines with J gene TRBJ1-1; D remains unclear. The TCR was taken from an adult with an advanced solid tumor such as melanoma, head and neck, liver or kidney cancer. The sample was CD4+ or CD8+ T cells sorted from blood, taken in a trial of the OX40 agonist ivuxolimab. Here the CDR3 reads CASRGTEAFF. The CDR3 coding sequence is TGTGCCAGCAGGGGAACTGAAGCTTTCTTT.